This T cell receptor beta chain was retrieved from a study of tumor and adjacent non-tumor tissue in lung cancer. The germline CDR1 and CDR2 sequences are SQVTM and ANQGSEA. The CDR3 is made up of 13 amino acids. General study points: Top 100 clones took a larger repertoire share in normal lung.

With respect to this clonotype: Its specificity is not known. The junction departs from the called germline gene at one end, perhaps through a read error.

RNA was extracted from bulk tissue without any cell sorting. Three rounds of nested PCR, following a modified ARM-PCR protocol, produced the TCRbeta library. TCRdb redid the calling of the multiplex PCR reads with MiXCR, one entry per CDR3 protein. The sample holds roughly 76,000 distinct CDR3 sequences, roughly 75% seen once. The sequence came from a woman in her 70s with non-small cell lung cancer. J is TRBJ1-2 and V is TRBV29-1; TRBD1 matches at 7 bases. The source material was lung tumor tissue. The chain's CDR3 is CSIGDTGDYSYTF. In DNA form, the CDR3 reads TGCAGCATTGGGGATACAGGGGACTATAGCTACACCTTC.